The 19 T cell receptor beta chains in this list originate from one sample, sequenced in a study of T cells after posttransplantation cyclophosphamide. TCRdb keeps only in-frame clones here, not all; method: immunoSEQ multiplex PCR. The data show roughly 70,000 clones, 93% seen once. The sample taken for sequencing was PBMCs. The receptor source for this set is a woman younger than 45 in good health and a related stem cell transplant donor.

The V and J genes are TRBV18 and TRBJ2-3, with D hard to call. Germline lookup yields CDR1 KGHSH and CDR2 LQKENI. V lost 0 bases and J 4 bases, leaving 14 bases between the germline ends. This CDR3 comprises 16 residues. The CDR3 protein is CASSPPTSPLADTQYF. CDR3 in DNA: TGTGCCAGCTCACCACCCACCAGTCCACTGGCAGATACGCAGTATTTT.

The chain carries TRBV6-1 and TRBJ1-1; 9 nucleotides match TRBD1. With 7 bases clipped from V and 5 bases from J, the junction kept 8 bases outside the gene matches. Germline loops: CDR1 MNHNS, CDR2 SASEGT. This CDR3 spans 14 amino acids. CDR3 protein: CASTLQGAMTEAFF. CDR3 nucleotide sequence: TGTGCCAGCACCTTACAGGGGGCAATGACTGAAGCTTTCTTT.

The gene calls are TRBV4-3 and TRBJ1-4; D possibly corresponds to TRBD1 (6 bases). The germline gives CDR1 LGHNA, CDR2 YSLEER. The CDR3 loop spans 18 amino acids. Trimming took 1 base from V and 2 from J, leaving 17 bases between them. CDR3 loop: CASSQAQFPRGTNEKLFF. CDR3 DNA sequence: TGCGCCAGCAGCCAAGCCCAGTTCCCTAGGGGGACTAATGAAAAACTGTTTTTT.

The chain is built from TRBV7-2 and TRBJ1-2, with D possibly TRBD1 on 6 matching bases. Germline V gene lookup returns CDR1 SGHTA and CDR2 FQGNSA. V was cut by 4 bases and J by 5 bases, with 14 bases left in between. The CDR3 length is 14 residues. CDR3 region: CASSSQGRTYGYTF. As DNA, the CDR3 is TGTGCCAGCAGCTCACAGGGACGGACTTATGGCTACACCTTC.

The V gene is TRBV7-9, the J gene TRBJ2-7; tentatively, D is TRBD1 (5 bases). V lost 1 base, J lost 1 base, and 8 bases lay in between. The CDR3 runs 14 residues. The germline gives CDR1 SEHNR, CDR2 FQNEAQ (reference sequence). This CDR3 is CASSLGGPSYEQYF. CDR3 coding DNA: TGTGCCAGCAGCTTAGGGGGCCCATCCTACGAGCAGTACTTC.

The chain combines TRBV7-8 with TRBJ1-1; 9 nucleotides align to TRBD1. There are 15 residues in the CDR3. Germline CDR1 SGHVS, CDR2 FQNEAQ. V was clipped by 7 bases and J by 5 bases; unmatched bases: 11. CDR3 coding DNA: TGTGCCAGCAACCCGCAAACAGGGGGCGGGACTGAAGCTTTCTTT. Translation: CASNPQTGGGTEAFF.

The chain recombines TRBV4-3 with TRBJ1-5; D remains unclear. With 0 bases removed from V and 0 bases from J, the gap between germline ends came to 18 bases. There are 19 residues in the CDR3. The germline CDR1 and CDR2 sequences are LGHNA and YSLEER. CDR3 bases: TGCGCCAGCAGCCAAGATCCCCCGGGTCAGACAAATAGCAATCAGCCCCAGCATTTT. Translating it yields CASSQDPPGQTNSNQPQHF.

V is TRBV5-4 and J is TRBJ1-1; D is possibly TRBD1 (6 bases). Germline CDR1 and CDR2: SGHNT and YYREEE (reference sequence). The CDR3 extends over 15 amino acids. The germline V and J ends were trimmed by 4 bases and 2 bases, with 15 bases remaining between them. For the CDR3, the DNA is TGTGCCAGCAGCCCTTGGGGGGGCCGTAACACTGAAGCTTTCTTT. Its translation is CASSPWGGRNTEAFF.

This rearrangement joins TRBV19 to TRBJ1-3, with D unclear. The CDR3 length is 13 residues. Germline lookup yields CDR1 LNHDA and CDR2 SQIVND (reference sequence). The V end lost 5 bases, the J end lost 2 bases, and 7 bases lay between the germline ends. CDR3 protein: CASSETAGNTIYF. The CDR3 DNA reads TGTGCCAGTAGTGAAACAGCTGGAAACACCATATATTTT.

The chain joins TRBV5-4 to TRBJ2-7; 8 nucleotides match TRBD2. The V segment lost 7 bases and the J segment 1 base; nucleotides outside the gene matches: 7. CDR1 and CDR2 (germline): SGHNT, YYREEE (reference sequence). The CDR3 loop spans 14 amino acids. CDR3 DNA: TGTGCCAGCGCTGCCGGGGGGGCGTCCTACGAGCAGTACTTC. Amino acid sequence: CASAAGGASYEQYF.

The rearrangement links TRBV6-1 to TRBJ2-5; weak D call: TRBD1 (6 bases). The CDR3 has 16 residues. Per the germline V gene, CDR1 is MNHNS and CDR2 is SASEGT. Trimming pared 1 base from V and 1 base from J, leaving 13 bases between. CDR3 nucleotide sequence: TGTGCCAGCAGTGAAGGCCCCGGGACACTCCAAGAGACCCAGTACTTC. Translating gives CASSEGPGTLQETQYF.

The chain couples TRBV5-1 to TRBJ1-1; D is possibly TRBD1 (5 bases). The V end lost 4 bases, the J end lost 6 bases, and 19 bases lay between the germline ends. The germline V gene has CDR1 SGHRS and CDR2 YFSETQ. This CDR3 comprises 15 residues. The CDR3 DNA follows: TGCGCCAGCAGCCTGGGACCGCCCTCGGGCGCTGAAGCTTTCTTT. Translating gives CASSLGPPSGAEAFF. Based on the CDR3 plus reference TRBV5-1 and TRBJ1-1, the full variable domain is KAGVTQTPRYLIKTRGQQVTLSCSPISGHRSVSWYQQTPGQGLQFLFEYFSETQRNKGNFPGRFSGRQFSNSRSEMNVSTLELGDSALYLCASSLGPPSGAEAFFGQGTRLTVV.

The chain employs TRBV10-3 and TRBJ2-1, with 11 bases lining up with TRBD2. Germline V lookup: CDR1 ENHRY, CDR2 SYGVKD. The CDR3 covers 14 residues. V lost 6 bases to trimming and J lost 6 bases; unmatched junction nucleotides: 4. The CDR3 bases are TGTGCCATCAGGGAGGGGACTAGCGGCAATGAGCAGTTCTTC. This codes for CAIREGTSGNEQFF.

The CDR3 DNA reads as TGTGCCAGCAGTTTGACGGGATCCCATTACGATGTGCAGTACTTC. Its protein is CASSLTGSHYDVQYF. The J gene is TRBJ2-7, the V gene TRBV28; D might be TRBD2 (5 bases). Germline V gene lookup returns CDR1 MDHEN and CDR2 SYDVKM. Trimming left V 3 bases short and J 9 bases short, with 21 bases between. The CDR3 runs 15 residues.

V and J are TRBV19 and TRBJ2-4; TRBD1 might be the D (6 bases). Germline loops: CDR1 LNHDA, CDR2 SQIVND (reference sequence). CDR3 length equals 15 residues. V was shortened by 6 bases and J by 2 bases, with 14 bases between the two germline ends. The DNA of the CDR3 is TGTGCCAGTAGCGAACCACAGGGTTCCAAAAACATTCAGTACTTC. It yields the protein CASSEPQGSKNIQYF.

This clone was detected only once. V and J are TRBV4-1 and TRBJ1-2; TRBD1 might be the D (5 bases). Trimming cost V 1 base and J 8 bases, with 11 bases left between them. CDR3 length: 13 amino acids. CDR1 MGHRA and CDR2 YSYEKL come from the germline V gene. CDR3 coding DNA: TGCGCCAGCAGCCAAGGGGGCCGTCGGGGCTACACCTTC. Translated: CASSQGGRRGYTF.

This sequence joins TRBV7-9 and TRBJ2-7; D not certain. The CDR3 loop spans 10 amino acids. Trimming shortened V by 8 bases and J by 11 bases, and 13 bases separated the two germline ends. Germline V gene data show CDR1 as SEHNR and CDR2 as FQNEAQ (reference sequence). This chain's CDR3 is CASSPESEYF. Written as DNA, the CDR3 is TGTGCCAGCTCTCCGGAATCCGAGTACTTC. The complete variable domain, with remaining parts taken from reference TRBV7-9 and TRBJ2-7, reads DTGVSQNPRHKITKRGQNVTFRCDPISEHNRLYWYRQTLGQGPEFLTYFQNEAQLEKSRLLSDRFSAERPKGSFSTLEIQRTEQGDSAMYLCASSPESEYFGPGTRLTVT.

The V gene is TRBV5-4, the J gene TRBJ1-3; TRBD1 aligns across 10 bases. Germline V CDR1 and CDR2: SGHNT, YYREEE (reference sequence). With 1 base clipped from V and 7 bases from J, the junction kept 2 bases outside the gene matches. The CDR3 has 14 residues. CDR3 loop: CASSLRDRGNTIYF. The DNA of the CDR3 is TGTGCCAGCAGCTTGCGGGACAGGGGTAACACCATATATTTT.

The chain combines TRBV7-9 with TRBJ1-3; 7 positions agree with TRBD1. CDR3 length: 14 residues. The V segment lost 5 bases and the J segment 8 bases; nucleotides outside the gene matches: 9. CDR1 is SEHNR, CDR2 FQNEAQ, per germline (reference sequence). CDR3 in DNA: TGTGCCAGCAGCCCAAGACAGGGAATGCACACCATATATTTT. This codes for CASSPRQGMHTIYF.